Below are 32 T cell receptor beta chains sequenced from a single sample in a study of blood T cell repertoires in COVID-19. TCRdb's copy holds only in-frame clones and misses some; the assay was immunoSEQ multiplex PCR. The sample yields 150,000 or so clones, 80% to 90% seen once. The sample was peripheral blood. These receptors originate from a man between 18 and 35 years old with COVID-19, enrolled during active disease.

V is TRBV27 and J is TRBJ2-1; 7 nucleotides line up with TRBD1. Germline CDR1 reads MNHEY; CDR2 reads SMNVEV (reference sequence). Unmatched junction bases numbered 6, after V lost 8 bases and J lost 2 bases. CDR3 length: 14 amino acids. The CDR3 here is CASHRGSAYNEQFF. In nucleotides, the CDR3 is TGTGCCAGCCACAGGGGATCAGCCTACAATGAGCAGTTCTTC.

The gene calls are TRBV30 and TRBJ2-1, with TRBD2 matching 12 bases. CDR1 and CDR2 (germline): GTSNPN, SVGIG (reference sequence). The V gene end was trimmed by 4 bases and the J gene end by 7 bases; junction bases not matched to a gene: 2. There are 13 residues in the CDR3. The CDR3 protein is CAWTTSGSNEQFF. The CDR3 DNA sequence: TGTGCCTGGACGACTAGCGGGAGTAATGAGCAGTTCTTC.

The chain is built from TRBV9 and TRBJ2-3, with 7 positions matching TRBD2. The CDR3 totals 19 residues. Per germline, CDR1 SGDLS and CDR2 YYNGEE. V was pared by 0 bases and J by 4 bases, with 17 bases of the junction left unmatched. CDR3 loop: CASSVAFGASGRGSDTQYF. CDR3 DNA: TGTGCCAGCAGCGTAGCTTTTGGGGCTAGCGGCCGGGGGTCAGATACGCAGTATTTT.

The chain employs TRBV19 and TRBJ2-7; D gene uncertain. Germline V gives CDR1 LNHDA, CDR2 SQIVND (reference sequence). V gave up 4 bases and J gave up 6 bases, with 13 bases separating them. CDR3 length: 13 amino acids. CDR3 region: CASSNGRPLEQYF. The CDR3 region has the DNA TGTGCCAGTAGTAATGGCAGGCCCCTCGAGCAGTACTTC.

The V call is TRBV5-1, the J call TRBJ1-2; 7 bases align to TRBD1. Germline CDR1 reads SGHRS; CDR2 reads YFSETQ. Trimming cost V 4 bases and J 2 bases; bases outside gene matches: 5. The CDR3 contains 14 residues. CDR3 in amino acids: CASSTYRGNYGYTF. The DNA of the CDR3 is TGCGCCAGCAGCACGTACAGGGGAAACTATGGCTACACCTTC.

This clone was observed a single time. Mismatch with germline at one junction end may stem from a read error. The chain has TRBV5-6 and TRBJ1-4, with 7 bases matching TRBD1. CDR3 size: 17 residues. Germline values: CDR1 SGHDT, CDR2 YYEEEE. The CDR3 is CASSDDRDPGDNEKLLF. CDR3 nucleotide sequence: TGTGCCAGCAGCGACGACAGGGACCCCGGGGATAATGAAAAACTGCTTTTT.

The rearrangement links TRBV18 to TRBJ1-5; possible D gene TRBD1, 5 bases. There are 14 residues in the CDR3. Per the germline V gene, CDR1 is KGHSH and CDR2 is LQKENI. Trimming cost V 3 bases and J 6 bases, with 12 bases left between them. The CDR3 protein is CASSPTGVGQPQHF. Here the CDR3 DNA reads TGTGCCAGCTCACCCACGGGGGTTGGTCAGCCCCAGCATTTT. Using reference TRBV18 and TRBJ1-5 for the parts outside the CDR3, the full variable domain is NAGVMQNPRHLVRRRGQEARLRCSPMKGHSHVYWYRQLPEEGLKFMVYLQKENIIDESGMPKERFSAEFPKEGPSILRIQQVVRGDSAAYFCASSPTGVGQPQHFGDGTRLSIL.

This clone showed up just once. The CDR3 region is CASSIFDYSNQPQHF. As DNA, the CDR3 is TGTGCCAGTAGTATTTTCGACTATAGCAATCAGCCCCAGCATTTT. V is TRBV19 and J is TRBJ1-5, with D unresolved. The V gene lost 3 bases and the J gene lost 0 bases, with 9 bases spanning the gap. The CDR3 extends over 15 amino acids. The germline V gene encodes CDR1 LNHDA and CDR2 SQIVND (reference sequence).

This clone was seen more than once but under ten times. The CDR3: CTSSWQNNSPLHF. The CDR3 DNA reads TGCACCAGCAGCTGGCAAAATAATTCACCCCTCCACTTT. This chain uses TRBV1 with TRBJ1-6; no check of the table's D call, TRBD1, against the DNA was made. TRBV1 is a pseudogene locus. This CDR3 is 13 amino acids long.

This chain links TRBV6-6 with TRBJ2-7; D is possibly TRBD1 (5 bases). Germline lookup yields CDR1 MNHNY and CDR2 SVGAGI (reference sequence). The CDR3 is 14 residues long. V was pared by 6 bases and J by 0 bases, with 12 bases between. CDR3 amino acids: CASRRTSSSYEQYF. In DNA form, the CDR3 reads TGTGCCAGCAGGAGGACATCTAGCTCCTACGAGCAGTACTTC.

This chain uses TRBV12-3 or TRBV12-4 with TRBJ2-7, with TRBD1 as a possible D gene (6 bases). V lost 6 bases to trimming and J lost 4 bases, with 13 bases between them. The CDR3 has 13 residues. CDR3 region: CASSPQGRYEQYF. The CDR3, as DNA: TGTGCCAGCAGCCCCCAGGGGAGATACGAGCAGTACTTC.

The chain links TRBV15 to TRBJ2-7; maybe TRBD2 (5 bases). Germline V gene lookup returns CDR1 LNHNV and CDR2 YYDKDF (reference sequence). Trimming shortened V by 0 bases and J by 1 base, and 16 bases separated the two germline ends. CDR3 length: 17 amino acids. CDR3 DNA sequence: TGTGCCACCAGCAGAGACCCCACCGCGAGGGTGTCCTACGAGCAGTACTTC. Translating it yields CATSRDPTARVSYEQYF.

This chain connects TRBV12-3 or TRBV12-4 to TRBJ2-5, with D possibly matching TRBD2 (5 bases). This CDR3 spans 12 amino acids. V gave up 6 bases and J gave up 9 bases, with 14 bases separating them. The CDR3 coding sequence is TGTGCCAGCAGGGATCACCCCGGGGCCCAGTACTTC. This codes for CASRDHPGAQYF.

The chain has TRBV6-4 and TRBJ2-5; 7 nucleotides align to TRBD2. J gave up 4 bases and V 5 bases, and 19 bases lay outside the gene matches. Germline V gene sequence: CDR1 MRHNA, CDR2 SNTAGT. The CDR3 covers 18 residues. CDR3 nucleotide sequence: TGTGCCAGCAGTATCCGGGACCGTGAGCGGGGCCCCCGAGAGACCCAGTACTTC. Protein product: CASSIRDRERGPRETQYF.

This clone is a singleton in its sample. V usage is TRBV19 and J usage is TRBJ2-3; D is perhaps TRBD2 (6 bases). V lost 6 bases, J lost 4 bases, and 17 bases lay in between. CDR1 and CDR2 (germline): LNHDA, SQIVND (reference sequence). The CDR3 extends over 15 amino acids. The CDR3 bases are TGTGCCAGTAGCCCGGAGGGCCTCTTACCAGATACGCAGTATTTT. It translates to CASSPEGLLPDTQYF.

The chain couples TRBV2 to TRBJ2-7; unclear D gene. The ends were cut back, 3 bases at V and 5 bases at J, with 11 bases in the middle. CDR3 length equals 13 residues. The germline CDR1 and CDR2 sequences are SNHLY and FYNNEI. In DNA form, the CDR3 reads TGTGCCAGCAGTGAGATCCGGGTGGACGAGCAGTACTTC. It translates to CASSEIRVDEQYF. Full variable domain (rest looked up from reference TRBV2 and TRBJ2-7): EPEVTQTPSHQVTQMGQEVILRCVPISNHLYFYWYRQILGQKVEFLVSFYNNEISEKSEIFDDQFSVERPDGSNFTLKIRSTKLEDSAMYFCASSEIRVDEQYFGPGTRLTVT.

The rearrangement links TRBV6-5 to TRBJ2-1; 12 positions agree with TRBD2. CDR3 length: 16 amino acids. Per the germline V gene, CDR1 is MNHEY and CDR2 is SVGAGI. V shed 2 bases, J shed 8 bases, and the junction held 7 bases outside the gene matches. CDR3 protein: CASSYRTSGIADEQFF. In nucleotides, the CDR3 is TGTGCCAGCAGTTACCGGACTAGCGGGATAGCTGATGAGCAGTTCTTC.

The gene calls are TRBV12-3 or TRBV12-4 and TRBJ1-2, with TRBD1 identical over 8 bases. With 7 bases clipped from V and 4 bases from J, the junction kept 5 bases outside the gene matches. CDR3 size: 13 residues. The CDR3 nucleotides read TGTGCCAGCAAACTAACAGGGGGCTATGGCTACACCTTC. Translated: CASKLTGGYGYTF.

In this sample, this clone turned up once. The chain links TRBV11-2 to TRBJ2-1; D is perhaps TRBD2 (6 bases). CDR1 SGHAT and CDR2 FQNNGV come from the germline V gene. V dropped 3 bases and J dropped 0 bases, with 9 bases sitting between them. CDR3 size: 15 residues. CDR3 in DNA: TGTGCCAGCAGCTTTCTAGCGAGCTCCTACAATGAGCAGTTCTTC. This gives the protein CASSFLASSYNEQFF.

The CDR3 protein is CASSYWASGYNEQFF. The CDR3, as DNA: TGTGCCAGCAGTTACTGGGCTAGCGGTTACAATGAGCAGTTCTTC. This chain links TRBV6-2 or TRBV6-3 with TRBJ2-1; TRBD2 agrees at 7 bases. Looked up from germline, CDR1 is MNHEY and CDR2 is SVGEGT. This CDR3 is 15 amino acids long. The V gene end was trimmed by 1 base and the J gene end by 4 bases; junction bases not matched to a gene: 4.

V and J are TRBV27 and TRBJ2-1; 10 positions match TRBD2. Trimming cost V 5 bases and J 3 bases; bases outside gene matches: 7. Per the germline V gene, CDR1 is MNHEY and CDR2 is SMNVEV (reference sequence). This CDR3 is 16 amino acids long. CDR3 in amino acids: CASSPGTSVFYNEQFF. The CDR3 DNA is TGTGCCAGCAGTCCCGGGACTAGCGTATTCTACAATGAGCAGTTCTTC.

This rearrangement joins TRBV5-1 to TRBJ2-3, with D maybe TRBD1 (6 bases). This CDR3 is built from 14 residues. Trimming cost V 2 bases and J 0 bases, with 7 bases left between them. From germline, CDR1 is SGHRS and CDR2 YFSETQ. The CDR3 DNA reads TGCGCCAGCAGCTTCAGGGGTAGCACAGATACGCAGTATTTT. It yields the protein CASSFRGSTDTQYF.

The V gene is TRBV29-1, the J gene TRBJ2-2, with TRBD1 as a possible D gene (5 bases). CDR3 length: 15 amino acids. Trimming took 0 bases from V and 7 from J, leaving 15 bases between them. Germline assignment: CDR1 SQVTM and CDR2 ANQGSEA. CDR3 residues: CSVEETQGSGGELFF. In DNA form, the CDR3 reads TGCAGCGTTGAAGAAACTCAGGGAAGTGGCGGGGAGCTGTTTTTT.

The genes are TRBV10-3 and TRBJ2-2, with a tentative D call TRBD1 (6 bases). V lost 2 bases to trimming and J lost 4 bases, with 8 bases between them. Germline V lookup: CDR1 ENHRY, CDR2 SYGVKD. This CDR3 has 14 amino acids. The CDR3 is CAISEAGATGELFF. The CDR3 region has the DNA TGTGCCATCAGTGAGGCAGGGGCCACCGGGGAGCTGTTTTTT.

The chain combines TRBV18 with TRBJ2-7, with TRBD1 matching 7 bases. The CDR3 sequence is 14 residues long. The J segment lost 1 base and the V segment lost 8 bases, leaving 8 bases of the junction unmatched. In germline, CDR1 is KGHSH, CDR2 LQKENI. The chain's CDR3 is CASGKTGPSYEQYF. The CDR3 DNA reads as TGTGCCAGCGGAAAGACAGGGCCTTCCTACGAGCAGTACTTC.

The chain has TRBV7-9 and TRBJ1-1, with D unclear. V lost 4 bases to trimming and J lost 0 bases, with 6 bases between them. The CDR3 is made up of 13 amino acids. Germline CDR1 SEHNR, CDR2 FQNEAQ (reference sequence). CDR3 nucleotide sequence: TGTGCCAGCAGCTCGTTATTGAACACTGAAGCTTTCTTT. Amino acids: CASSSLLNTEAFF.

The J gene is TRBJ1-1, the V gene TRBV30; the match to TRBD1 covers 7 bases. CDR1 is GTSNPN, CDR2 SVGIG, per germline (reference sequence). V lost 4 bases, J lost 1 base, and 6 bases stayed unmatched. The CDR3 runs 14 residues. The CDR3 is CAWTPGQKNTEAFF. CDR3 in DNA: TGTGCCTGGACTCCGGGACAGAAGAACACTGAAGCTTTCTTT.

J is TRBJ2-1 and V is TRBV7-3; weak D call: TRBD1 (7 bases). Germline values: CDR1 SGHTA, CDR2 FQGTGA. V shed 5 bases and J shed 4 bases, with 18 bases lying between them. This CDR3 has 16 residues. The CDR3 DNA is TGTGCCAGCAGCCCCCAGGGGGGCCTAGCGTACAATGAGCAGTTCTTC. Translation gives CASSPQGGLAYNEQFF.

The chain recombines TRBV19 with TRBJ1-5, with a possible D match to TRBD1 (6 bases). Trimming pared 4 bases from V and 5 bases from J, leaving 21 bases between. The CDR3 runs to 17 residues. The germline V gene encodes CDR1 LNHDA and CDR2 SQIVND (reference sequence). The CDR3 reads CASSTEGESGWYQPQHF. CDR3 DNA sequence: TGTGCCAGTAGTACCGAGGGGGAAAGTGGTTGGTATCAGCCCCAGCATTTT.

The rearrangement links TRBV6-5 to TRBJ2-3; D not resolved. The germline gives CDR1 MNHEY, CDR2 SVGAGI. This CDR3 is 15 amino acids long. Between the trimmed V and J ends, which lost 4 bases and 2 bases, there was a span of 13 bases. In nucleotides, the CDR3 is TGTGCCAGCAGTTCGCCGGGTCCTTCCACAGATACGCAGTATTTT. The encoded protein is CASSSPGPSTDTQYF.

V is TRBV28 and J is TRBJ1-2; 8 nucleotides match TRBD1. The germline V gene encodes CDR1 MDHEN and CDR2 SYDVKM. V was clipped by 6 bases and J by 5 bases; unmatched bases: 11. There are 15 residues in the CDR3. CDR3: CASSPDRGERYGYTF. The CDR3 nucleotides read TGTGCCAGCAGCCCTGACAGGGGAGAGCGTTATGGCTACACCTTC.

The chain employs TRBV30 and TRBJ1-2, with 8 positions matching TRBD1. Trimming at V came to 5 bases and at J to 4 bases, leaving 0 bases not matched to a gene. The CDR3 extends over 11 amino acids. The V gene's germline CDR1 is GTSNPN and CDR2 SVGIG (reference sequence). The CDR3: CAWGQGYGYTF. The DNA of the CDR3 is TGTGCCTGGGGACAGGGCTATGGCTACACCTTC.